The clone carrying this TCR beta chain was seen just once. Its antigen remains unknown. The data stem from a study of Tregs in tolerant kidney transplant recipients. Study-wide points: The most relevant donor-specific Treg TCRbeta repertoire apparently came from expansion with activated donor B cells. No direct test of biological reproducibility was done here.

CD4+CD25+CD127- Tregs, CD4+CD25- non-Tregs, CD4 and CD8 cells were sorted. The method was immunoSEQ multiplex PCR; TCRdb's version includes in-frame clones alone and lacks a portion of them. The sample records around 230,000 clones, about 80% being singletons. This CDR3 has 11 residues. In germline, CDR1 is SQVTM, CDR2 ANQGSEA. Trimming pared 5 bases from V and 4 bases from J, leaving 8 bases between. This clonotype was obtained from a human donor in good health. Sequenced input: CD4+ T cells from blood. The chain combines TRBV29-1 with TRBJ2-5; maybe TRBD1 (6 bases). CDR3 loop: CSVSQGETQYF. Written as DNA, the CDR3 is TGCAGCGTTTCACAGGGAGAGACCCAGTACTTC.